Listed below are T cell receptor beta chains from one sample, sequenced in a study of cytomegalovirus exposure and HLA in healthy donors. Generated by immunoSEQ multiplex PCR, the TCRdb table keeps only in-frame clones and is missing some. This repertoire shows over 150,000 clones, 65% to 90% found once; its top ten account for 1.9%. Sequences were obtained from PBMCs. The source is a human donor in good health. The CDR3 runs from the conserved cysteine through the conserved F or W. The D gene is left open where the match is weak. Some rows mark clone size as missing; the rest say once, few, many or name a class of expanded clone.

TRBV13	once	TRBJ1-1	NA	CASSYTIENTEAFF	TGTGCCAGCAGCTACACGATCGAGAACACTGAAGCTTTCTTT
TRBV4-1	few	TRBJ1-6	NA	CASSSNSGIRPLHF	TGCGCCAGCAGCTCGAACTCAGGGATTCGGCCCCTCCACTTT
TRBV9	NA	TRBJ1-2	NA	CASGGDYYGYTF	TGTGCCAGCGGGGGGGACTACTATGGCTACACCTTC
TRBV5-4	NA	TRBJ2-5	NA	CASSEEFQETQYF	TGTGCCAGCAGTGAGGAGTTTCAAGAGACCCAGTACTTC
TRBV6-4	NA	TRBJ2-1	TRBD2	CASSDSGGGVDEQFF	TGTGCCAGCAGTGACTCGGGCGGGGGGGTCGATGAGCAGTTCTTC
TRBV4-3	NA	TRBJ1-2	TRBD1	CASSQSGTVYGYTF	TGCGCCAGCAGCCAGTCTGGGACAGTTTATGGCTACACCTTC
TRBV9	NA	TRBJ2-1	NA	CASSVGLGSSYNEQFF	TGTGCCAGCAGCGTAGGGCTAGGGAGCTCCTACAATGAGCAGTTCTTC
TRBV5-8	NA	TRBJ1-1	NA	CASSSRRENTEAFF	TGTGCCAGCAGTTCTCGTAGAGAGAACACTGAAGCTTTCTTT
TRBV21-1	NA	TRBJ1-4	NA	CATKDRTNEKLFF	TGTGCCACCAAAGACAGGACTAATGAAAAACTGTTTTTT
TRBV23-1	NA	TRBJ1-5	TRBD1	CASSPRGQFCPSNQPQHF	TGCGCCAGCAGTCCGCGGGGACAGTTTTGCCCAAGCAATCAGCCCCAGCATTTT
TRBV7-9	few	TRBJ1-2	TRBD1	CASSGTGVGYTF	TGTGCCAGCAGCGGAACAGGGGTCGGCTACACCTTC
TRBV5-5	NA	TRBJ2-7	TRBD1	CASRSGTGLGYEQYF	TGTGCCAGCAGATCCGGGACAGGGTTAGGGTACGAGCAGTACTTC
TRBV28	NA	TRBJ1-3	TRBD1	CASSITGTASGNTIYF	TGTGCCAGCAGTATAACAGGGACAGCCTCTGGAAACACCATATATTTT
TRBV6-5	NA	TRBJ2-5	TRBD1	CASSRGTGREETQYF	TGTGCCAGCAGCCGAGGGACAGGGAGGGAAGAGACCCAGTACTTC
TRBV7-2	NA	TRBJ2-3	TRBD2	CASSLILAGGDTQYF	TGTGCCAGCAGCTTAATACTAGCGGGGGGAGATACGCAGTATTTT
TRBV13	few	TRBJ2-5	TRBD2	CASSLSSSGDLETQYF	TGTGCCAGCAGCTTATCGTCTAGCGGGGATCTAGAGACCCAGTACTTC
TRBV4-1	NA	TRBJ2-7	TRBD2	CASSQEERGLTYEQYF	TGCGCCAGCAGCCAAGAGGAGCGGGGGTTAACCTACGAGCAGTACTTC
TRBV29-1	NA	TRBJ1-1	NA	CSAGGRMNTEAFF	TGCAGCGCCGGGGGAAGGATGAACACTGAAGCTTTCTTT
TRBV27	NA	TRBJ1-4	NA	CASSPAVMATNEKLFF	TGTGCCAGCAGCCCCGCGGTAATGGCAACTAATGAAAAACTGTTTTTT
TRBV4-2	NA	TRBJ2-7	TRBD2	CASSPPGPSGAYEQYF	TGTGCCAGCAGCCCCCCTGGACCCAGCGGGGCCTACGAGCAGTACTTC
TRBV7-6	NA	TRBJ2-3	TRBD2	CASSLEMSGGVTDTQYF	TGTGCCAGCAGCTTAGAAATGAGCGGGGGGGTAACAGATACGCAGTATTTT
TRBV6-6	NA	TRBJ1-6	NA	CASSYGGDNSPLHF	TGTGCCAGCAGTTATGGCGGCGATAATTCACCCCTCCACTTT
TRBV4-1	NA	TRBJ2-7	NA	CASSLGGEQYF	TGCGCCAGCAGCCTAGGAGGCGAGCAGTACTTC
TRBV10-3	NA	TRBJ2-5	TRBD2	CATKELAGVQETQYF	TGTGCCACGAAAGAACTAGCGGGGGTCCAAGAGACCCAGTACTTC
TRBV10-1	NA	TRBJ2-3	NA	CASKTGERVTDTQYF	TGCGCCAGCAAGACGGGGGAGAGGGTTACAGATACGCAGTATTTT
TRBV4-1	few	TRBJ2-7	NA	CASSPRDIDYEQYF	TGCGCCAGCAGCCCCCGGGACATCGACTACGAGCAGTACTTC
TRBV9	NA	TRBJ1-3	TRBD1	CASSALGTDHTIYF	TGTGCCAGCAGCGCCCTCGGGACAGACCACACCATATATTTT
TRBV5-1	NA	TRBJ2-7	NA	CASGAQGGSYEQYF	TGCGCCAGCGGGGCACAGGGAGGGTCCTACGAGCAGTACTTC
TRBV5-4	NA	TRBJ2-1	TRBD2	CASSLPPTSGINEQFF	TGTGCCAGCTCCCTCCCGCCAACTAGCGGAATCAATGAGCAGTTCTTC
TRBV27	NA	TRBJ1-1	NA	CASSLFAVPEAFF	TGTGCCAGCAGTTTATTTGCAGTCCCTGAAGCTTTCTTT
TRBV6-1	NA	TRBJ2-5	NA	CASSAGAGETQYF	TGTGCCAGCAGTGCAGGGGCTGGCGAGACCCAGTACTTC
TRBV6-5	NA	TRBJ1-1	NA	CASTSNRATEAFF	TGTGCCAGCACCTCGAACAGGGCCACTGAAGCTTTCTTT